This T cell receptor beta chain was sequenced during a study of T cells in Graves' hyperthyroidism and ophthalmopathy. Study-wide context: At the time of initial diagnosis and before any treatment, peripheral blood was collected.

Overall study findings and caveats: Blood held most thyroid clonotypes expanded above 0.001 frequency.

CDR3 length: 15 amino acids. The V gene's germline CDR1 is SGHTA and CDR2 FQGNSA. J lost 5 bases, V lost 6 bases, and 11 bases had no gene match. For Graves' hyperthyroidism to be stable, ophthalmopathy could not progress within 18 months. Lactation, pregnancy, other autoimmune disease or uncontrolled infection excluded patients. This clonotype showed up many times. No antigen is known for it. From RNA transcripts, TCR beta CDR3 regions were amplified. HTBI primers were employed in a first-round RT-PCR of the TCR CDR3. From the multiplex PCR reads, TCRdb called clonotypes with MiXCR, one entry per CDR3 protein. The sample shows a few hundred thousand distinct CDR3 sequences, less than 25% of them seen only once.

The material sequenced was blood. The chain links TRBV7-2 to TRBJ2-7; 9 bases match TRBD1. This TCR was sampled from a man in his late teens or twenties with Graves' hyperthyroidism. Here the CDR3 DNA reads TGTGCCAGCAGTCCCTCCGGGACAGGGTTCCACGAGCAGTACTTC. It is translated as CASSPSGTGFHEQYF.